This is a list of T cell receptor beta chains from one sample in a study of response to subunit inactivated influenza vaccine. TCRdb reprocessed the RT-PCR reads via MiXCR and lists one record per CDR3 protein. The repertoire has almost 250,000 distinct CDR3 sequences, 12% of them found once; the top ten carry 7.5% to 10%. The sequences come from non-naive T cells sorted from PBMCs, collected about 14 days before vaccination. The source is a man aged 50-59 years who received an inactivated influenza vaccine. Each CDR3 is given with its conserved first and last residue. The order of the fields is clone size, J gene, V gene, CDR3 protein. The size entry is marked missing in some rows and otherwise reads once, few, many or a size class.

size: .
J: TRBJ2-3
V: TRBV20-1
CDR3: CSAPLFGTGPDTQYF

size: .
J: TRBJ2-6
V: TRBV27
CDR3: CASSFAQSSGANVLTF

size: many
J: TRBJ2-7
V: TRBV18
CDR3: CASSPPNLSYEQYF

size: .
J: TRBJ2-5
V: TRBV11-3
CDR3: CASSLGLLEETQYF

size: few
J: TRBJ1-6
V: TRBV7-2
CDR3: CASSWTGTASPLHF

size: few
J: TRBJ2-3
V: TRBV28
CDR3: CASSRWLAGGGTDTQYF

size: .
J: TRBJ2-7
V: TRBV20-1
CDR3: CSARDPLAGGIYEQYF

size: few
J: TRBJ2-3
V: TRBV6-1
CDR3: CASRGTSGSGTDTQYF

size: few
J: TRBJ2-3
V: TRBV6-1
CDR3: CATNPGLAGADTQYF

size: .
J: TRBJ2-3
V: TRBV4-3
CDR3: CASSLSGASTDTQYF

size: many
J: TRBJ1-6
V: TRBV3-1
CDR3: CASSQDGAVLSPLHF

size: .
J: TRBJ2-7
V: TRBV30
CDR3: CAWNGQGLADFISYEQYF

size: many
J: TRBJ1-6
V: TRBV5-1
CDR3: CASSWDSNSPLHF

size: .
J: TRBJ1-3
V: TRBV9
CDR3: CASSEGMKRSGNTIYF

size: .
J: TRBJ2-5
V: TRBV20-1
CDR3: CSARGRAGWQETQYF

size: many
J: TRBJ2-3
V: TRBV5-6
CDR3: CASSRTASTDTQYF